The table lists the clone carrying this T cell receptor (beta chain) with a few counts. V lost 0 bases and J 2 bases, leaving 12 bases between the germline ends. Germline V lookup: CDR1 MGHRA, CDR2 YSYEKL. CDR3 length: 16 residues. TCRdb re-derived calls from the RT-PCR reads in MiXCR, one entry per CDR3 protein. The sample comprises 400,000 to 450,000 distinct CDR3 sequences, roughly 17% of which are singletons, and 6.5% to 7.5% rests with the top ten. This entry comes from a study of patients and donors after allogeneic stem cell transplantation. The clonotype comes from a human donor who was either an allogeneic HSCT recipient or a stem cell or donor lymphocyte infusion donor (not recorded which). It is not recorded whose cells these are; they may come from a transplant donor. This rearrangement joins TRBV4-1 to TRBJ2-3; possible D gene TRBD1, 5 bases. The specimen sequenced was blood, either unsorted or a sorted T cell fraction (not recorded which). In DNA, the CDR3 is TGCGCCAGCAGCCAAGAAAGGGGCCTCCCCACAGATACGCAGTATTTT. Protein: CASSQERGLPTDTQYF.